Given below is one T cell receptor (beta chain) in context. The antigen is unknown. Blood replicates held 0.5 ug DNA, tumor or normal breast roughly 1.5 ug, two each. Data came from immunoSEQ multiplex PCR; TCRdb stores just in-frame clones and leaves some out. The profile covers about 7,900 clones, with around 62% appearing a single time and about 7.5% taken by the ten largest. The source of the sample is a study of early stage breast cancer tumors. Study findings and constraints: Tumors had roughly 2.5-fold higher T cell density than normal breast. Bulk DNA sequencing of unsorted cells missed chain pairing and markers.

V was trimmed by 8 bases and J by 3 bases, leaving 16 bases between them. CDR1 MNHNS and CDR2 SASEGT come from the germline V gene. The CDR3 is made up of 14 amino acids. The chain joins TRBV6-1 to TRBJ1-1; D is possibly TRBD1 (5 bases). This receptor was identified in a person aged 65 to 79 with breast cancer. The specimen sequenced was breast tumor tissue. CDR3 loop: CASSNSRGYTEAFF. CDR3 coding DNA: TGTGCCAGCTCCAATAGTCGGGGGTACACTGAAGCTTTCTTT.